This TCR beta chain was found in a study of beta chain features in type 1 diabetes. The germline V gene has CDR1 SGHVS and CDR2 FNYEAQ. The CDR3 has 18 residues. The trim removed 5 bases at V and 5 bases at J, leaving 18 bases unmatched. The entirety of the isolated RNA underwent reverse transcription, so expressed TCRB transcripts were sequenced. Method: immunoSEQ multiplex PCR; TCRdb's copy keeps in-frame clones and lacks some. Altogether about half a million clones are present, over 10% being singletons, with the ten largest covering about 0.045%. This clone was counted a few times. Sequencing was carried out using naive CD4+ T cells from blood. The sequence was collected from a woman in her late teens or twenties in good health. The chain uses TRBV7-6 and TRBJ2-4; 7 positions agree with TRBD2. CDR3 nucleotides: TGTGCCAGCAGCCCGACGGGGTTCGTGCGGGAGCTCGAAAACATTCAGTACTTC. Encoded protein: CASSPTGFVRELENIQYF.